This T cell receptor (beta chain) was retrieved from a study of shared clonotypes between healthy human individuals. Study context: Two women and a few men aged 18 to 49 served as donors.

The CDR3 totals 16 residues. Per the germline V gene, CDR1 is MNHNY and CDR2 is SVGAGI (reference sequence). The V end was cut by 6 bases, the J end by 0 bases, with 15 bases between. Generated by immunoSEQ multiplex PCR, the TCRdb table keeps only in-frame clones and is missing some. The table lists about 2.5 million clones, around 92% of them singletons. Regarding this clone: Its target is unknown.

Study results and caveats: Non-shared clonotypes had lower generation probabilities than clonotypes shared by all four sorted-subset donors.

V gene TRBV6-6 combines with J gene TRBJ2-1; D is tentatively TRBD1 or TRBD2 (5 bases each). The material sequenced was naive CD4+ T cells from PBMCs. As to subset: CD45RA+ positively selected. The TCR comes from a man between 18 and 35 years old in good health. Some clones in this sample may be carry-over from other donors' samples. CDR3: CASSDPGTSSYNEQFF. For the CDR3, the DNA is TGTGCCAGCAGCGACCCCGGGACGTCCTCCTACAATGAGCAGTTCTTC.